The 28 T cell receptor beta chains in this list originate from one sample, sequenced in a study of early T cells in non-severe SARS-CoV-2 infection. One entry per CDR3 protein results from TCRdb running MiXCR on the 5' RACE reads. The sample has around 67,000 distinct CDR3 sequences, roughly an eighth seen once. Sequencing input: whole blood. The receptors here all came from an adult who was a healthcare worker with PCR-confirmed SARS-CoV-2 infection or an uninfected control (not recorded which).

This clonotype was found many times. This chain connects TRBV5-1 to TRBJ2-1; D unresolved. This CDR3 region has 13 residues. Germline loops: CDR1 SGHRS, CDR2 YFSETQ. V dropped 3 bases and J dropped 4 bases, with 8 bases sitting between them. The chain's CDR3 is CASSWTAYNEQFF. The CDR3 region has the DNA TGCGCCAGCAGCTGGACCGCGTACAATGAGCAGTTCTTC.

This clonotype was observed many times. The chain carries TRBV5-5 and TRBJ2-3, with a possible D match to TRBD1 (6 bases). The V end lost 2 bases, the J end lost 1 base, and 11 bases lay between the germline ends. CDR1 is SGHKS, CDR2 YYEKEE, per germline (reference sequence). The length of the CDR3 is 15 residues. The CDR3 DNA reads TGTGCCAGCAGCTTCTCAGGGGTTGGCACAGATACGCAGTATTTT. Its translation: CASSFSGVGTDTQYF.

This chain uses TRBV3-1 with TRBJ2-1; D call uncertain. V lost 0 bases, J lost 4 bases, and 7 bases lay in between. The CDR3 totals 14 residues. Germline CDR1 is LGHDT and CDR2 is YNNKEL (reference sequence). CDR3 DNA: TGTGCCAGCAGCCAAGATTTGGCTTACAATGAGCAGTTCTTC. This translates into CASSQDLAYNEQFF.

This clonotype showed up many times. The genes are TRBV11-2 and TRBJ2-7, with a tentative D call TRBD2 (5 bases). The germline gives CDR1 SGHAT, CDR2 FQNNGV. CDR3 length equals 14 residues. V was trimmed by 4 bases and J by 6 bases, leaving 16 bases between them. Here the CDR3 DNA reads TGTGCCAGCAGCTCCGACTACGGCAGTTTCGAGCAGTACTTC. It codes for CASSSDYGSFEQYF.

V is TRBV30 and J is TRBJ2-3; no firm D call. The CDR3 covers 15 residues. In germline, CDR1 is GTSNPN, CDR2 SVGIG (reference sequence). V was pared by 0 bases and J by 0 bases, with 10 bases between. As DNA, the CDR3 is TGTGCCTGGAGTGTCGAAGCCCTTAGCACAGATACGCAGTATTTT. Its translation is CAWSVEALSTDTQYF.

The chain joins TRBV29-1 to TRBJ2-7; unclear D gene. V dropped 2 bases and J dropped 0 bases, with 8 bases sitting between them. Per germline, CDR1 SQVTM and CDR2 ANQGSEA. This CDR3 spans 13 amino acids. CDR3 amino acids: CSVEYPTSYEQYF. The CDR3 region has the DNA TGCAGCGTTGAATATCCAACCTCCTACGAGCAGTACTTC.

This clonotype has a count of ten or more. The chain combines TRBV5-1 with TRBJ2-2; no clear D. The CDR3 contains 15 residues. V was trimmed by 3 bases and J by 9 bases, leaving 18 bases between them. Germline values: CDR1 SGHRS, CDR2 YFSETQ. The CDR3 reads CASSSTAQANRELFF. The CDR3 nucleotides are TGCGCCAGCAGCTCAACCGCCCAAGCGAATCGGGAGCTGTTTTTT.

This clonotype has ten or more counts. The chain uses TRBV11-2 and TRBJ2-5; 7 positions match TRBD2. This CDR3 is built from 14 residues. Per the germline V gene, CDR1 is SGHAT and CDR2 is FQNNGV. The trim removed 6 bases at V and 2 bases at J, leaving 6 bases unmatched. Here the CDR3 DNA reads TGTGCCAGCAGTTACGGACTAGGGCAAGAGACCCAGTACTTC. Protein product: CASSYGLGQETQYF.

The sample holds one count of this clonotype. The chain carries TRBV29-1 and TRBJ2-1; 10 bases are a match to TRBD2. The germline gives CDR1 SQVTM, CDR2 ANQGSEA. Unmatched junction bases numbered 7, after V lost 7 bases and J lost 7 bases. This CDR3 region has 13 residues. This chain's CDR3 is CSARTSGGNEQFF. As DNA, the CDR3 is TGCAGCGCCAGGACTAGCGGAGGGAATGAGCAGTTCTTC.

Here the CDR3 reads CASRSSTEAFF. The CDR3 DNA follows: TGTGCCAGCAGATCCTCTACTGAAGCTTTCTTT. The J gene is TRBJ1-1, the V gene TRBV6-6; D is ambiguous. V was trimmed by 6 bases and J by 5 bases, leaving 7 bases between them. Germline values: CDR1 MNHNY, CDR2 SVGAGI (reference sequence). There are 11 residues in the CDR3.

This clonotype was detected many times. The rearrangement links TRBV29-1 to TRBJ1-2; 7 bases align to TRBD1. Trimming removed 0 bases from V and 5 bases from J; junction bases left unmatched: 6. The germline CDR1 and CDR2 sequences are SQVTM and ANQGSEA. CDR3 length: 14 amino acids. DNA of the CDR3: TGCAGCGTTGAAGATGGGGCAGGGGGGTATGGCTACACCTTC. It yields the protein CSVEDGAGGYGYTF. The variable domain in full, with the rest retrieved from reference TRBV29-1 and TRBJ1-2, is SAVISQKPSRDICQRGTSLTIQCQVDSQVTMMFWYRQQPGQSLTLIATANQGSEATYESGFVIDKFPISRPNLTFSTLTVSNMSPEDSSIYLCSVEDGAGGYGYTFGSGTRLTVV.

This clonotype came up many times. CDR3 coding DNA: TGTGCCAGCAGCGCTCCTTGGACAGGGAACGGCTACACCTTC. Its translation: CASSAPWTGNGYTF. The chain employs TRBV28 and TRBJ1-2; 8 nucleotides line up with TRBD1. Looked up from germline, CDR1 is MDHEN and CDR2 is SYDVKM. CDR3 length equals 14 residues. V gave up 6 bases and J gave up 8 bases; unmatched junction bases: 11.

Many counts were recorded for this clonotype. The chain carries TRBV6-2 or TRBV6-3 and TRBJ2-3; D is unresolved. CDR3 length: 14 residues. Between the trimmed V and J ends, which lost 5 bases and 2 bases, there was a span of 11 bases. The V gene's germline CDR1 is MNHEY and CDR2 SVGEGT. The CDR3 DNA follows: TGTGCCAGCAGTCCTGGTGGCCACACAGATACGCAGTATTTT. Encoded protein: CASSPGGHTDTQYF.

The sample holds many counts of this clonotype. This rearrangement joins TRBV6-5 to TRBJ1-1; D unresolved. The CDR3 runs 14 residues. Germline lookup yields CDR1 MNHEY and CDR2 SVGAGI. V gave up 0 bases and J gave up 1 base, with 6 bases separating them. CDR3 sequence: CASSYSLGNTEAFF. CDR3 DNA sequence: TGTGCCAGCAGTTACTCGTTAGGGAACACTGAAGCTTTCTTT.

The V call is TRBV12-3 or TRBV12-4, the J call TRBJ2-1, with 7 bases lining up with TRBD1. The CDR3 runs to 17 residues. Losses at the gene ends were 6 bases for V and 0 bases for J; bases not matched to a gene: 11. CDR3 amino acids: CASSPGDRGYSYNEQFF. CDR3 bases: TGTGCCAGCAGCCCTGGGGACAGAGGCTACTCCTACAATGAGCAGTTCTTC.

This clonotype was seen many times. This sequence joins TRBV7-6 and TRBJ2-1; D unclear. This CDR3 is 15 amino acids long. The V gene's germline CDR1 is SGHVS and CDR2 FNYEAQ. V was cut by 2 bases and J by 0 bases, with 8 bases left in between. In DNA form, the CDR3 reads TGTGCCAGCAGCTTAACCGAGAGCTCCTACAATGAGCAGTTCTTC. Translated, it gives CASSLTESSYNEQFF.

Ten or more counts support this clonotype. This chain uses TRBV24-1 with TRBJ2-1; TRBD1 matches 8 bases. The CDR3 has 15 residues. Germline V CDR1 and CDR2: KGHDR, SFDVKD. Trimming took 4 bases from V and 8 from J; bases not matched to a gene: 9. As DNA, the CDR3 is TGTGCCACCAGTGACCCGACAGGGGTAGTTGATGAGCAGTTCTTC. This gives the protein CATSDPTGVVDEQFF.

This clonotype was counted at least ten times. The junction and the germline gene differ at one end; a read error may be behind it. The V and J genes are TRBV7-7 and TRBJ2-7, with 8 positions matching TRBD1. The CDR3 has 14 residues. CDR1 is SSHAT, CDR2 FNYEAQ, per germline (reference sequence). CDR3 nucleotides: TGTGCTAGCAGCTTAGGCACAGGGGGAAACGAGCAGTACTTC. It codes for CASSLGTGGNEQYF.

This clonotype came up many times. The CDR3 region has the DNA TGTGCCAGCAGTTTAAAGGGGGACACCGGGGAGCTGTTTTTT. Translated: CASSLKGDTGELFF. V is TRBV6-5 and J is TRBJ2-2, with D perhaps TRBD1 (6 bases). CDR3 length: 14 amino acids. Germline loops: CDR1 MNHEY, CDR2 SVGAGI. Deletions cut 4 bases from V and 3 bases from J, with 9 bases between.

V gene TRBV29-1 combines with J gene TRBJ1-2; tentatively, D is TRBD1 (6 bases). V lost 6 bases and J lost 4, with 15 bases in between. The CDR3 covers 13 residues. Germline values: CDR1 SQVTM, CDR2 ANQGSEA. DNA for the CDR3: TGCAGCGTCACAGGGTTATTTAGCTATGGCTACACCTTC. Encoded protein: CSVTGLFSYGYTF.

The rearrangement joins TRBV6-5 to TRBJ2-2, with D possibly matching TRBD1 (6 bases). Trimming shortened V by 0 bases and J by 6 bases, and 8 bases separated the two germline ends. The CDR3 totals 14 residues. The germline V gene encodes CDR1 MNHEY and CDR2 SVGAGI. The DNA of the CDR3 is TGTGCCAGCAGTTACTCAACAGGGCCCGGGGAGCTGTTTTTT. Amino acid sequence: CASSYSTGPGELFF.

This clonotype showed up many times. This rearrangement joins TRBV28 to TRBJ2-5; D might be TRBD1 (6 bases). The CDR3 spans 12 residues. The V gene lost 6 bases and the J gene lost 5 bases, with 10 bases spanning the gap. CDR1 and CDR2 from the germline V gene are MDHEN and SYDVKM. As DNA, the CDR3 is TGTGCCAGCAGGGCAGGGGAGGAGACCCAGTACTTC. Translation: CASRAGEETQYF.

This clonotype was observed many times. The chain carries TRBV7-9 and TRBJ2-4; D gene ambiguous. Between the trimmed V and J ends, which lost 4 bases and 0 bases, there was a span of 28 bases. In germline, CDR1 is SEHNR, CDR2 FQNEAQ (reference sequence). The CDR3 contains 21 residues. In nucleotides, the CDR3 is TGTGCCAGCAGCTCCCATACTCCAGGAGCGTCGAGACTTCGAGCCAAAAACATTCAGTACTTC. Protein: CASSSHTPGASRLRAKNIQYF.

This sequence joins TRBV12-3 or TRBV12-4 and TRBJ1-1; TRBD1 matches 10 bases. V shed 5 bases and J 5 bases; nucleotides not matched to a gene: 11. This CDR3 spans 16 amino acids. The CDR3 sequence: CASSTRGTGVLTEAFF. CDR3 in DNA: TGTGCCAGCAGTACCAGGGGGACAGGGGTGTTGACTGAAGCTTTCTTT.

In this sample, this clonotype turned up many times. The chain couples TRBV27 to TRBJ2-5; 7 positions match TRBD1. Trimming at V came to 5 bases and at J to 4 bases, leaving 7 bases not matched to a gene. Germline CDR1 and CDR2: MNHEY and SMNVEV (reference sequence). CDR3 length: 14 residues. The chain's CDR3 is CASSPTPGGETQYF. The CDR3 DNA reads TGTGCCAGCAGTCCGACCCCAGGGGGAGAGACCCAGTACTTC.

V usage is TRBV29-1 and J usage is TRBJ2-1; TRBD2 matches 11 bases. The CDR3 totals 14 residues. CDR1 and CDR2 from the germline V gene are SQVTM and ANQGSEA. V trimming: 7 bases; J trimming: 4 bases; junction bases outside the gene matches: 6. Here the CDR3 DNA reads TGCAGCGCCCTAGCGGGGGGTATATACAATGAGCAGTTCTTC. Encoded protein: CSALAGGIYNEQFF.

This clonotype has a count of ten or more. The chain is built from TRBV29-1 and TRBJ1-5; D unclear. The CDR3 consists of 13 residues. Between the trimmed V and J ends, which lost 4 bases and 4 bases, there was a span of 11 bases. Germline-derived CDR1 and CDR2 are SQVTM and ANQGSEA. The CDR3 reads CSVGAGYNQPQHF. CDR3 DNA: TGCAGCGTTGGAGCGGGGTATAATCAGCCCCAGCATTTT.

This clonotype was seen repeatedly, ten times or more. This sequence joins TRBV28 and TRBJ2-1; possible D gene TRBD1, 6 bases. The CDR3 covers 16 residues. With 3 bases removed from V and 1 base from J, the gap between germline ends came to 13 bases. Per the germline V gene, CDR1 is MDHEN and CDR2 is SYDVKM. CDR3 loop: CASSFQAGTSYNEQFF. The CDR3 DNA is TGTGCCAGCAGTTTTCAGGCCGGGACATCCTACAATGAGCAGTTCTTC.